There are a few counts of the clone carrying this T cell receptor (beta chain). Its antigen remains unidentified. The data stem from a study of human T cells and chemical hapten exposure. One entry per CDR3 protein, called by TCRdb with MiXCR from the RACE reads. Among tens of thousands of distinct CDR3 sequences listed, 10% were seen once. Study-wide findings and caveats: The study found expanded TCRs formed significantly more large CDR3 similarity clusters than controls.

The time point is: patch test 1, 2 weeks after DPC sensitization. Treatment defined: therapeutic diphenylcyclopropenone sensitization with weekly scalp DPC. Trimming took 6 bases from V and 5 from J; bases not matched to a gene: 16. From germline, CDR1 is SQVTM and CDR2 ANQGSEA. This CDR3 spans 18 amino acids. The sequence was collected from a man aged 35 to 55 with alopecia areata. Some clones in this sample may be carry-over from other donors' samples. The material was whole blood, obtained in connection with sensitization to the hapten diphenylcyclopropenone (DPC). This chain joins TRBV29-1 and TRBJ2-1, with 13 nucleotides matching TRBD2. The CDR3, as DNA: TGCAGCGTCACCGGGACTAGCGGGGCCTTGGGTGGCAACAATGAGCAGTTCTTC. It is translated as CSVTGTSGALGGNNEQFF.